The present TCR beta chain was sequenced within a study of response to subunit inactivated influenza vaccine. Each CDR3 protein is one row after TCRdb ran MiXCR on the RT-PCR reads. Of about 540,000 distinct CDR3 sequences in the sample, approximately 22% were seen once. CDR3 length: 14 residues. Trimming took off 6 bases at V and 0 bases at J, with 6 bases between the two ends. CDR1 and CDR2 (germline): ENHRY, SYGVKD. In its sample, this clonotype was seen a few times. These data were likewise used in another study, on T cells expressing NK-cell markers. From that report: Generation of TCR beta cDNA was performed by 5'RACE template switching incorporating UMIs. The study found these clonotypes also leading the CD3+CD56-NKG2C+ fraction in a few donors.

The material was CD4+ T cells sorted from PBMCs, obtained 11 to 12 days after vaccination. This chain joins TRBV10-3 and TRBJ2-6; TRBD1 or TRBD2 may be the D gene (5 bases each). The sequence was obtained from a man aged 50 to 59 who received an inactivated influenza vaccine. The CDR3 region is CAIRGDSGANVLTF. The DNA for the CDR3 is TGTGCCATCAGGGGGGACTCTGGGGCCAACGTCCTGACTTTC.